Listed below are T cell receptor beta chains from one sample, sequenced in a study of T-cell reconstitution after alpha-beta-depleted transplantation in children. TCRdb reprocessed the PCR reads with MiXCR, giving one entry per CDR3 protein. The sample shows about a million distinct CDR3 sequences, roughly 29% of them seen only once. The sample was PBMCs, mostly from graft donor cells, taken 360 days after TCRalphabeta/CD19-depleted stem cell transplant. These receptors came from a boy younger than two who had a stem cell transplant for SCID, so the T cells may come from the graft donor. CDR3s leave out the opening cysteine and the closing phenylalanine or tryptophan. The order of the fields is J gene, V gene, CDR3 length, CDR3 protein.

TRBJ2-7	TRBV29-1	12	SVEGPGPRDEQY
TRBJ2-1	TRBV3-1	15	ASSQAPLVPQDNEQF
TRBJ1-3	TRBV2	12	ASSLRLSGNTIY
TRBJ2-3	TRBV5-1	12	ASSPGTASDTQY
TRBJ2-2	TRBV24-1	11	ATFLNEDGELF
TRBJ2-5	TRBV7-2	13	ASSFWAGTQETQY
TRBJ1-1	TRBV12-3/TRBV12-4	12	ASSLSGGQTEAF
TRBJ2-6	TRBV10-3	13	AISESGSGANVLT
TRBJ2-2	TRBV5-1	15	ASSLGSPPPLTGELF
TRBJ1-1	TRBV20-1	11	SAQGLVGLEAF
TRBJ2-3	TRBV5-1	13	ASRYRVLPTDTQY
TRBJ2-7	TRBV7-9	12	ASSFRTTTYEQY
TRBJ2-1	TRBV2	14	ASSRTGVSLYNEQF
TRBJ2-7	TRBV4-3	11	ASSRELAYEQY
TRBJ1-2	TRBV5-1	12	ASSLGQGVHGYT
TRBJ2-7	TRBV29-1	14	SVEGTSDSNSYEQY
TRBJ1-1	TRBV29-1	12	SVGQLRTNTEAF